The 17 T cell receptor beta chains presented below share a single source sample, sequenced in a study of T cell responses to AZD1222 COVID-19 vaccine. The table came from immunoSEQ multiplex PCR; TCRdb's copy has only in-frame clones and leaves some out. The data show more than 140,000 clones, 90% to 95% seen once. The sample consisted of peripheral blood, taken on day 0 of AZD1222 vaccination. These receptors were obtained from an adult in good health.

V usage is TRBV29-1 and J usage is TRBJ2-7; 8 positions match TRBD2. The ends lost 6 bases at V and 0 bases at J; junction bases unmatched: 10. CDR1 is SQVTM, CDR2 ANQGSEA, per germline. The CDR3 has 15 residues. The CDR3 loop is CSVGGVASSSYEQYF. CDR3 nucleotides: TGCAGCGTCGGGGGGGTAGCGAGTAGCTCCTACGAGCAGTACTTC.

The chain couples TRBV19 to TRBJ2-3, with a tentative D call TRBD1 (6 bases). The CDR3 covers 16 residues. Germline V gene lookup returns CDR1 LNHDA and CDR2 SQIVND (reference sequence). V lost 5 bases to trimming and J lost 2 bases, with 17 bases between them. In DNA form, the CDR3 reads TGTGCCAGTAGTCCACTGGGGACACCCAACACAGATACGCAGTATTTT. Amino acid sequence: CASSPLGTPNTDTQYF.

This clone was counted once. The rearrangement uses TRBV14 and TRBJ2-7, with unresolved D. CDR3 length equals 12 residues. The germline gives CDR1 SGHDN, CDR2 FVKESK. V lost 2 bases and J lost 2, with 4 bases in between. The CDR3 loop reads CASSQYPYEQYF. CDR3 sequence (DNA): TGTGCCAGCAGCCAATATCCCTACGAGCAGTACTTC.

This clone appeared once. CDR3 nucleotide sequence: TGTGCCAGCAGTCGCGACGGCCTTAATCAGCCCCAGCATTTT. Translation gives CASSRDGLNQPQHF. This sequence joins TRBV2 and TRBJ1-5, with D hard to call. This CDR3 is built from 14 residues. V dropped 5 bases and J dropped 4 bases, with 12 bases sitting between them. Germline loops: CDR1 SNHLY, CDR2 FYNNEI.

This chain links TRBV6-5 with TRBJ1-1; no reliable D call. The CDR3 is 14 amino acids. In germline, CDR1 is MNHEY, CDR2 SVGAGI. The V end was cut by 5 bases, the J end by 1 base, with 11 bases between. CDR3: CASSRRVGNTEAFF. The CDR3 DNA sequence: TGTGCCAGCAGTCGCCGTGTGGGGAACACTGAAGCTTTCTTT.

This chain connects TRBV19 to TRBJ1-2, with a tentative D call TRBD1 (6 bases). Trimming shortened V by 3 bases and J by 7 bases, and 15 bases separated the two germline ends. Germline V gives CDR1 LNHDA, CDR2 SQIVND (reference sequence). The CDR3 is made up of 14 amino acids. The CDR3 DNA sequence: TGTGCCAGTAGTATTTCTCCGGGGGCGCTTGGCTACACCTTC. Protein sequence: CASSISPGALGYTF. Complete variable domain (other parts from reference TRBV19 and TRBJ1-2): DGGITQSPKYLFRKEGQNVTLSCEQNLNHDAMYWYRQDPGQGLRLIYYSQIVNDFQKGDIAEGYSVSREKKESFPLTVTSAQKNPTAFYLCASSISPGALGYTFGSGTRLTVV.

V gene TRBV7-8 combines with J gene TRBJ1-5, with a weak D call TRBD1 (5 bases). V was pared by 1 base and J by 2 bases, with 9 bases between. Germline V gene data show CDR1 as SGHVS and CDR2 as FQNEAQ. The CDR3 covers 15 residues. This CDR3 is CASSLGRAGNQPQHF. The CDR3 nucleotides read TGTGCCAGCAGCTTAGGCAGGGCGGGCAATCAGCCCCAGCATTTT.

The V call is TRBV28, the J call TRBJ1-5; perhaps TRBD1 as D (6 bases). The CDR3 runs to 15 residues. V lost 8 bases to trimming and J lost 2 bases, with 16 bases between them. CDR1 is MDHEN and CDR2 is SYDVKM in the germline V gene. CDR3 sequence (DNA): TGTGCCAGCCTCCCATGGCAGGGGCGCAATCAGCCCCAGCATTTT. Translation gives CASLPWQGRNQPQHF.

The genes are TRBV12-3 or TRBV12-4 and TRBJ2-7; D possibly matches TRBD1 or TRBD2 (5 bases each). CDR3 size: 13 residues. Trimming left V 5 bases short and J 12 bases short, with 20 bases between. The CDR3 bases are TGTGCCAGCAGTGGGATCCGATGGGGGAATCGGTACTTC. Protein: CASSGIRWGNRYF.

The rearrangement uses TRBV5-6 and TRBJ2-3, with 7 bases identical to TRBD2. The CDR3 extends over 18 amino acids. CDR1 is SGHDT, CDR2 YYEEEE, per germline. V was clipped by 0 bases and J by 3 bases; unmatched bases: 13. The CDR3 nucleotides read TGTGCCAGCAGCTTGGGGGCAGGACTAGTCGGTCTGACAGATACGCAGTATTTT. This sequence encodes CASSLGAGLVGLTDTQYF.

This clone has just one count. This rearrangement joins TRBV2 to TRBJ1-2, with D possibly being TRBD1 (6 bases). The ends were cut back, 7 bases at V and 4 bases at J, with 19 bases in the middle. The CDR3 is made up of 15 amino acids. CDR1 and CDR2 (germline): SNHLY, FYNNEI. The CDR3 reads CASKPGQLGVYGYTF. The CDR3 coding sequence is TGTGCCAGCAAACCCGGACAGCTAGGGGTCTATGGCTACACCTTC.

A word on this clone: Other DNA sequences in the same sample also yield this CDR3. The CDR3 sequence: CASSLGTLNQPQHF. CDR3 nucleotide sequence: TGTGCCAGCAGTTTAGGGACTCTCAATCAGCCCCAGCATTTT. The chain is built from TRBV28 and TRBJ1-5, with D possibly being TRBD1 (5 bases). CDR3 length: 14 residues. V was clipped by 2 bases and J by 3 bases, with 8 bases between them. Germline V gives CDR1 MDHEN, CDR2 SYDVKM.

This clone has only a few counts. Other DNA sequences in the sample encode the same CDR3. The chain links TRBV29-1 to TRBJ2-7, with no clear D. The V end lost 0 bases, the J end lost 3 bases, and 6 bases lay between the germline ends. Germline CDR1 is SQVTM and CDR2 is ANQGSEA. This CDR3 is built from 12 residues. This CDR3 reads CSVEERDYEQYF. In nucleotides, the CDR3 is TGCAGCGTTGAAGAAAGAGACTACGAGCAGTACTTC.

V usage is TRBV15 and J usage is TRBJ2-1; a possible D gene is TRBD1 (5 bases). Germline CDR1 reads LNHNV; CDR2 reads YYDKDF (reference sequence). This CDR3 is 15 amino acids long. Trimming removed 5 bases from V and 0 bases from J, with 11 bases in between. The CDR3 here is CATSSWGGSYNEQFF. The DNA of the CDR3 is TGTGCCACCAGCTCTTGGGGCGGCTCCTACAATGAGCAGTTCTTC.

The rearrangement links TRBV6-5 to TRBJ1-5, with D uncertain. The V gene lost 7 bases and the J gene lost 5 bases, with 18 bases spanning the gap. This CDR3 has 15 amino acids. In germline, CDR1 is MNHEY, CDR2 SVGAGI. DNA of the CDR3: TGTGCCAGCAAAGAGACACGCAGGATTTATCAGCCCCAGCATTTT. It is translated as CASKETRRIYQPQHF.

J is TRBJ2-7 and V is TRBV5-4, with no clear D. CDR1 and CDR2 (germline): SGHNT, YYREEE (reference sequence). This CDR3 has 14 amino acids. V lost 0 bases and J 3 bases, leaving 10 bases between the germline ends. The CDR3 DNA sequence: TGTGCCAGCAGCTTGGGGGTTGCTGGCTACGAGCAGTACTTC. Encoded protein: CASSLGVAGYEQYF.

The V and J genes are TRBV2 and TRBJ2-7; D gene uncertain. Germline assignment: CDR1 SNHLY and CDR2 FYNNEI. The CDR3 runs 13 residues. V was pared by 7 bases and J by 3 bases, with 13 bases between. CDR3 region: CASKANANYEQYF. CDR3 DNA sequence: TGTGCCAGCAAGGCGAATGCTAACTACGAGCAGTACTTC. Full variable domain (rest looked up from reference TRBV2 and TRBJ2-7): EPEVTQTPSHQVTQMGQEVILRCVPISNHLYFYWYRQILGQKVEFLVSFYNNEISEKSEIFDDQFSVERPDGSNFTLKIRSTKLEDSAMYFCASKANANYEQYFGPGTRLTVT.